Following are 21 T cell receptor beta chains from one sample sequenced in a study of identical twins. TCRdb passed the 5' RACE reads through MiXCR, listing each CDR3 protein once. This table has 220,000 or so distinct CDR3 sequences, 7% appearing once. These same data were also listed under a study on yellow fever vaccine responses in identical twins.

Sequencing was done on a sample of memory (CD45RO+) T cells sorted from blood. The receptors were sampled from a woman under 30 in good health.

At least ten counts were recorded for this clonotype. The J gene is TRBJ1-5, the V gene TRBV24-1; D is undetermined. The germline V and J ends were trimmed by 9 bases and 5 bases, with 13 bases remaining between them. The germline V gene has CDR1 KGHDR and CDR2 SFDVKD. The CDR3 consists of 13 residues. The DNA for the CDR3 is TGTGCCACCCAAAAGGGAAATTATCAGCCCCAGCATTTT. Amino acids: CATQKGNYQPQHF.

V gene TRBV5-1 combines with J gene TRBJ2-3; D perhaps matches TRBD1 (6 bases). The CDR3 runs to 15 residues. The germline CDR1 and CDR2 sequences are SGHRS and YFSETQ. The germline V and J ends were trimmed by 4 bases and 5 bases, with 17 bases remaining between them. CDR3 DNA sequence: TGCGCCAGCAGCGAAACCGGGACAAGGGGAGATACGCAGTATTTT. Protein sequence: CASSETGTRGDTQYF.

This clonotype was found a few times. CDR3 sequence reads: CASSFVVRRNDEQFF. For the CDR3, the DNA is TGTGCCAGCAGTTTTGTAGTCAGGAGAAATGATGAGCAGTTCTTC. The chain is built from TRBV12-3 or TRBV12-4 and TRBJ2-1; no clear D gene. The CDR3 runs 15 residues. Trimming left V 3 bases short and J 8 bases short, with 17 bases between.

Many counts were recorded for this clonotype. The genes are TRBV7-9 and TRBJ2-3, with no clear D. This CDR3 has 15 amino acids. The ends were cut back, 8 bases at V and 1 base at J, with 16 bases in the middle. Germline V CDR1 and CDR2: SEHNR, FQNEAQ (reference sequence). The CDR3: CASLLSGFGTDTQYF. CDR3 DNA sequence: TGTGCCAGCCTCCTATCTGGCTTTGGCACAGATACGCAGTATTTT. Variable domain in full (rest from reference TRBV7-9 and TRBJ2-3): DTGVSQNPRHKITKRGQNVTFRCDPISEHNRLYWYRQTLGQGPEFLTYFQNEAQLEKSRLLSDRFSAERPKGSFSTLEIQRTEQGDSAMYLCASLLSGFGTDTQYFGPGTRLTVL.

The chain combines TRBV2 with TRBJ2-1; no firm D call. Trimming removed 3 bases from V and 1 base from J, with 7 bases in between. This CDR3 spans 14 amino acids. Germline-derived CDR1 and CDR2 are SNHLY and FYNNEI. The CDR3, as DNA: TGTGCCAGCAGTGACGACTCATCCTACAATGAGCAGTTCTTC. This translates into CASSDDSSYNEQFF.

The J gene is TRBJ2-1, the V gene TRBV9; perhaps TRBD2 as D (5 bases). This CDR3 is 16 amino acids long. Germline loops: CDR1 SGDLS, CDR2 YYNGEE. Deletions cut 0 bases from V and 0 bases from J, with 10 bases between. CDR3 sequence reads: CASSVVAQSSYNEQFF. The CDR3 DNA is TGTGCCAGCAGCGTAGTAGCGCAGAGCTCCTACAATGAGCAGTTCTTC.

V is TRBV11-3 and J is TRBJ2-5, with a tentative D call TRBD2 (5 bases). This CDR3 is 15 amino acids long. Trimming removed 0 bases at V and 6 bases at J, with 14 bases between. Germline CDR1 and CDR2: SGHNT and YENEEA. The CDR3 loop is CASSLDRRTFKTQYF. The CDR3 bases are TGTGCCAGCAGCTTAGATCGGAGGACGTTTAAGACCCAGTACTTC.

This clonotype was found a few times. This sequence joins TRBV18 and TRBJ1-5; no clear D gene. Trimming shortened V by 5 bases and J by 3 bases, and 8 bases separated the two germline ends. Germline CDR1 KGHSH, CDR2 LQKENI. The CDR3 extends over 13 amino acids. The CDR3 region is CASSSANNQPQHF. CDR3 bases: TGTGCCAGCTCATCGGCCAACAATCAGCCCCAGCATTTT.

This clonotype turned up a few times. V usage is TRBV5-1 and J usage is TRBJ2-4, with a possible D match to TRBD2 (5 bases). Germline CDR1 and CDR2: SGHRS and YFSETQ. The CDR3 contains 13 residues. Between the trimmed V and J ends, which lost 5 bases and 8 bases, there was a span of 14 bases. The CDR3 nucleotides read TGCGCCAGCAGTCTAAACGGGAAGGACATTCAGTACTTC. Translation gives CASSLNGKDIQYF.

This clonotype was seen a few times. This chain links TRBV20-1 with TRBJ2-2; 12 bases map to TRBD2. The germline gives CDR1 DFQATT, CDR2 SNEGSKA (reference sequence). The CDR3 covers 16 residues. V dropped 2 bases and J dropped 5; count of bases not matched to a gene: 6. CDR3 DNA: TGCAGTGCTAGATCCCTTGGACTAGCGGGGACCGGGGAGCTGTTTTTT. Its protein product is CSARSLGLAGTGELFF.

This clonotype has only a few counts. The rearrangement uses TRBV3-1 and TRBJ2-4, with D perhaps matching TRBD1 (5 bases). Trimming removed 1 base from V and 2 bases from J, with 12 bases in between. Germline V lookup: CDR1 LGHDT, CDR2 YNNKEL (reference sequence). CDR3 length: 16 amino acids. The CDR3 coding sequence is TGTGCCAGCAGCCAAGGACTCCAGGGAACCAAAAACATTCAGTACTTC. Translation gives CASSQGLQGTKNIQYF.

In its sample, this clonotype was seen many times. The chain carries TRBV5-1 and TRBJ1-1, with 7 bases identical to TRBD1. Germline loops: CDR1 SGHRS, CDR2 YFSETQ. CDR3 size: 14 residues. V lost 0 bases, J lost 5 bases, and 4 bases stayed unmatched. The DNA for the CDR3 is TGCGCCAGCAGCTTGGAGGGGGCGTATACTGAAGCTTTCTTT. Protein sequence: CASSLEGAYTEAFF.

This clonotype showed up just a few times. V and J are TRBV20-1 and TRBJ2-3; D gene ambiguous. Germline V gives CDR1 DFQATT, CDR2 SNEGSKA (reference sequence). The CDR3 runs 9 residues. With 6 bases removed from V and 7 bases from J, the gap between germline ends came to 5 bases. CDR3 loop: CSATHTQYF. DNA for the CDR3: TGCAGTGCGACCCATACGCAGTATTTT.

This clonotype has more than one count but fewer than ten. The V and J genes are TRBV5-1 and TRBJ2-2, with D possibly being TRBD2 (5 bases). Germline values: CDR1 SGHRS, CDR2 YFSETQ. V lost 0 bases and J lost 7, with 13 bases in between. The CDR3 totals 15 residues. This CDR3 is CASSLELAKGGELFF. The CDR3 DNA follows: TGCGCCAGCAGCTTGGAGCTAGCTAAGGGCGGGGAGCTGTTTTTT.

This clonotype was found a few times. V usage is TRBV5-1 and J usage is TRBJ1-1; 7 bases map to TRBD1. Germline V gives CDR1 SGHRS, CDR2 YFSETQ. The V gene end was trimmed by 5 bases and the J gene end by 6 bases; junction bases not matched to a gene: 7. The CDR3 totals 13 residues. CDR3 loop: CASRNDRVPEAFF. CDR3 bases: TGCGCCAGCAGAAATGACAGGGTCCCTGAAGCTTTCTTT.

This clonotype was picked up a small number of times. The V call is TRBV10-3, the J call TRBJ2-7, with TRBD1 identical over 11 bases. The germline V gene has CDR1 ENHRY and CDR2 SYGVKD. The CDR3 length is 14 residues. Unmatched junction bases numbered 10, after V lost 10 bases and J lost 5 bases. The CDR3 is CASDRTGGIDEQYF. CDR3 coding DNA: TGTGCCAGCGACCGGACAGGGGGCATAGACGAGCAGTACTTC.

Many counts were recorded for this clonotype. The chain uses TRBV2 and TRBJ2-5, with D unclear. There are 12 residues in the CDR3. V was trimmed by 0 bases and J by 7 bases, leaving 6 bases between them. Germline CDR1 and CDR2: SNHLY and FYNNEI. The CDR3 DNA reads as TGTGCCAGCAGTGAAGCCGGATGGACCCAGTACTTC. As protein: CASSEAGWTQYF.

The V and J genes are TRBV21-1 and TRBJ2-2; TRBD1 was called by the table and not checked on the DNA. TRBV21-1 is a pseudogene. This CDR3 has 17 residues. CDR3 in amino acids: CASTRRRGSISAGELFF. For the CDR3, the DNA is TGTGCCAGCACTAGAAGAAGGGGGAGTATCTCCGCCGGGGAGCTGTTTTTT.

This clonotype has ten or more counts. Here the CDR3 DNA reads TGCGCCAGCAGTTCTGAGGGGCTTGGGAATTCACCCCTCCACTTT. This translates into CASSSEGLGNSPLHF. The chain joins TRBV5-1 to TRBJ1-6, with D tentatively TRBD1 (5 bases). CDR3 length: 15 amino acids. In germline, CDR1 is SGHRS, CDR2 YFSETQ. V shed 5 bases and J shed 7 bases, with 16 bases lying between them.

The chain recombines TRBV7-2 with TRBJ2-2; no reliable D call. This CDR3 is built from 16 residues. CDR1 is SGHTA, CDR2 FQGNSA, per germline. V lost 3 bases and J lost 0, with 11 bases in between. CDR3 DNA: TGTGCCAGCAGCTTCCGCAGGTCCGCGAACACCGGGGAGCTGTTTTTT. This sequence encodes CASSFRRSANTGELFF. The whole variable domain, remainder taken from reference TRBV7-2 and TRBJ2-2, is GAGVSQSPSNKVTEKGKDVELRCDPISGHTALYWYRQSLGQGLEFLIYFQGNSAPDKSGLPSDRFSAERTGGSVSTLTIQRTQQEDSAVYLCASSFRRSANTGELFFGEGSRLTVL.

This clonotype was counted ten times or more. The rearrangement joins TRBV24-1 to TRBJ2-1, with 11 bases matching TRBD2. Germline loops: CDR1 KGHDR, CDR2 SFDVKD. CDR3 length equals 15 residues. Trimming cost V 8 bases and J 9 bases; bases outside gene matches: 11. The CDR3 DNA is TGTGCCACCAAAGGGACTAGCGGTTCACTGGGTGAGCAGTTCTTC. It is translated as CATKGTSGSLGEQFF.